These 16 T cell receptor beta chains came from one sample sequenced in a study of cytomegalovirus exposure and HLA in healthy donors. The PCR ran on 60 Vbeta and 13 Jbeta primers. The table came from immunoSEQ multiplex PCR; TCRdb's copy has only in-frame clones and leaves some out. This table has approximately 200,000 clones, 60% to 85% appearing once. Sequences were obtained from PBMCs. The receptors originated from a girl aged 5-17 years in good health and CMV-seropositive.

The chain joins TRBV2 to TRBJ2-5; weak D call: TRBD1 (6 bases). Per the germline V gene, CDR1 is SNHLY and CDR2 is FYNNEI. The CDR3 extends over 11 amino acids. The ends were cut back, 8 bases at V and 4 bases at J, with 8 bases in the middle. The DNA for the CDR3 is TGTGCCAGCCTCAGGGGAGAGACCCAGTACTTC. Its protein is CASLRGETQYF.

The V call is TRBV10-3, the J call TRBJ1-6, with TRBD1 as a possible D gene (6 bases). The V and J ends lost 0 bases and 15 bases respectively, with 21 bases between them. The CDR3 is 16 amino acids. Germline V lookup: CDR1 ENHRY, CDR2 SYGVKD. For the CDR3, the DNA is TGTGCCATCAGTGAGTCGGAGTATGGGGGCCCCTGGCACCTCCACTTT. Encoded protein: CAISESEYGGPWHLHF.

This chain uses TRBV5-6 with TRBJ1-5; no clear D. Germline loops: CDR1 SGHDT, CDR2 YYEEEE. V was trimmed by 0 bases and J by 0 bases, leaving 16 bases between them. The CDR3 is 18 residues long. The chain's CDR3 is CASSLGAVPLYSNQPQHF. CDR3 coding DNA: TGTGCCAGCAGCTTGGGGGCAGTTCCATTATATAGCAATCAGCCCCAGCATTTT.

The V call is TRBV11-2, the J call TRBJ2-2; maybe TRBD1 (5 bases). CDR1 SGHAT and CDR2 FQNNGV come from the germline V gene. This CDR3 region has 16 residues. Trimming took off 6 bases at V and 2 bases at J, with 16 bases between the two ends. This CDR3 is CASRQPGRTNTGELFF. The CDR3 nucleotides read TGTGCCAGCAGGCAACCAGGACGGACAAACACCGGGGAGCTGTTTTTT.

J is TRBJ2-7 and V is TRBV6-1, with 9 bases matching TRBD2. The CDR3 contains 14 residues. Germline CDR1 and CDR2: MNHNS and SASEGT. V gave up 8 bases and J gave up 2 bases; unmatched junction bases: 7. The CDR3 DNA follows: TGTGCCAGCGGAGGGACTAGCATTGCCTACGAGCAGTACTTC. Translating gives CASGGTSIAYEQYF.

The chain uses TRBV10-2 and TRBJ2-5; maybe TRBD2 (6 bases). The V and J ends lost 3 bases and 3 bases respectively, with 8 bases between them. CDR1 is WSHSY, CDR2 SAAADI, per germline. The CDR3 covers 13 residues. The CDR3 region is CASSEQREETQYF. For the CDR3, the DNA is TGCGCCAGCAGTGAACAGCGGGAAGAGACCCAGTACTTC.

This clone was seen just once. This chain links TRBV6-1 with TRBJ2-7; no clear D gene. The CDR3 is 11 residues long. Germline CDR1 reads MNHNS; CDR2 reads SASEGT. V gave up 6 bases and J gave up 0 bases, with 3 bases separating them. The CDR3 region is CASRASYEQYF. The CDR3 nucleotides read TGTGCCAGCAGGGCCTCCTACGAGCAGTACTTC.

This chain uses TRBV30 with TRBJ2-3; maybe TRBD2 (5 bases). This CDR3 spans 13 amino acids. V was trimmed by 2 bases and J by 1 base, leaving 7 bases between them. Germline CDR1 GTSNPN, CDR2 SVGIG (reference sequence). Here the CDR3 reads CAWSFSGTDTQYF. The CDR3 region has the DNA TGTGCCTGGAGTTTTAGCGGCACAGATACGCAGTATTTT.

This clone was detected a few times. The chain recombines TRBV11-2 with TRBJ1-1, with D maybe TRBD1 (5 bases). In germline, CDR1 is SGHAT, CDR2 FQNNGV. Trimming took off 3 bases at V and 1 base at J, with 6 bases between the two ends. The CDR3 is 13 amino acids. DNA for the CDR3: TGTGCCAGCAGCTTTAGGGGGAACACTGAAGCTTTCTTT. Translated, it gives CASSFRGNTEAFF.

This CDR3 is CAWSVGGGGPEQYF. CDR3 DNA sequence: TGTGCCTGGAGTGTAGGAGGCGGGGGACCTGAGCAGTACTTC. The rearrangement uses TRBV30 and TRBJ2-7; 7 bases line up with TRBD2. Trimming removed 0 bases from V and 7 bases from J; junction bases left unmatched: 9. Germline assignment: CDR1 GTSNPN and CDR2 SVGIG (reference sequence). This CDR3 is 14 amino acids long. The full variable domain, rest sourced from reference TRBV30 and TRBJ2-7, is SQTIHQWPATLVQPVGSPLSLECTVEGTSNPNLYWYRQAAGRGLQLLFYSVGIGQISSEVPQNLSASRPQDRQFILSSKKLLLSDSGFYLCAWSVGGGGPEQYFGPGTRLTVT.

The chain combines TRBV10-3 with TRBJ2-2, with TRBD2 matching 14 bases. From germline, CDR1 is ENHRY and CDR2 SYGVKD. The CDR3 length is 18 residues. Losses at the gene ends were 10 bases for V and 1 base for J; bases not matched to a gene: 11. CDR3 in amino acids: CATQTSGTSGGNTGELFF. CDR3 coding DNA: TGTGCCACGCAGACCTCCGGGACTAGCGGGGGGAACACCGGGGAGCTGTTTTTT.

The gene calls are TRBV9 and TRBJ2-5; 13 bases map to TRBD2. This CDR3 has 18 residues. V shed 4 bases and J 5 bases; nucleotides not matched to a gene: 14. Germline V lookup: CDR1 SGDLS, CDR2 YYNGEE. CDR3 protein: CASSITSGLAGLGETQYF. In DNA, the CDR3 is TGTGCCAGCAGCATAACATCGGGACTAGCGGGGCTCGGGGAGACCCAGTACTTC.

V and J are TRBV4-2 and TRBJ2-7, with D perhaps matching TRBD1 (5 bases). The CDR3 is made up of 13 amino acids. The V gene's germline CDR1 is LGHNA and CDR2 YNFKEQ. Trimming took 1 base from V and 4 from J, leaving 8 bases between them. The CDR3 coding sequence is TGTGCCAGCAGCCAAGGTGGGGCGTACGAGCAGTACTTC. Protein: CASSQGGAYEQYF.

The rearrangement links TRBV10-2 to TRBJ1-2, with 9 bases lining up with TRBD1. CDR1 and CDR2 from the germline V gene are WSHSY and SAAADI. The CDR3 contains 14 residues. With V trimmed by 6 bases and J by 5 bases, 7 bases remained unmatched. The CDR3, as DNA: TGCGCCAGCAGGAGGGACAGGGAGTTATATGGCTACACCTTC. Amino acid sequence: CASRRDRELYGYTF.

As concerns this clone: Different DNA sequences within this sample yield the same CDR3. CDR3 in DNA: TGTGCCAGCTCACCACCGACGGGCCAAGAGACCCAGTACTTC. Translating gives CASSPPTGQETQYF. J is TRBJ2-5 and V is TRBV18; D gene uncertain. From germline, CDR1 is KGHSH and CDR2 LQKENI. This CDR3 contains 14 residues. V gave up 0 bases and J gave up 1 base, with 6 bases separating them.

This clone was counted a few times. This chain joins TRBV25-1 and TRBJ1-3, with D uncertain. The V gene lost 1 base and the J gene lost 13 bases, with 14 bases spanning the gap. Germline V lookup: CDR1 MGHDK, CDR2 SYGVNS. The CDR3 is 13 residues long. The CDR3 sequence: CASSESFYPRIYF. Here the CDR3 DNA reads TGTGCCAGCAGTGAATCCTTCTATCCAAGAATATATTTT.